The clone carrying this T cell receptor beta chain was observed a few times. Its antigen remains unknown. TCRdb re-called the reads with MiXCR, one entry per CDR3 protein. Of roughly 310,000 distinct CDR3 sequences in the sample, almost 30% were seen once. The germline V and J ends were trimmed by 6 bases and 0 bases, with 3 bases remaining between them. CDR3 length equals 12 residues. This entry comes from a study of T cell repertoires in cytomegalovirus infection. Study-wide context: The authors relied on CMV epitopes, both recently identified HLA-C-restricted and well-studied HLA-B-restricted. Signatures in public TCR beta sequences pointed to both CMV infection and matching HLA type.

Whole-study results and caveats: Identification of carriers of CMV plus the relevant HLA was achieved through cumulative public TCR beta family frequency. Ex vivo responses were dominated by HLA-C-restricted CMV-specific TCR beta clonotypes.

This rearrangement joins TRBV12-3 or TRBV12-4 to TRBJ2-1; D not certain. This receptor was identified in a human donor in good health (CMV status not recorded). Some clones in this sample may be carry-over from other donors' samples. The input for sequencing was cultured PBMCs, taken from culture after CMV antigen stimulation. The CDR3: CASRGSYNEQFF. The CDR3 DNA reads TGTGCCAGCAGGGGCTCCTACAATGAGCAGTTCTTC.